This TCR beta chain was captured by sequencing in a study of STAT5B mutations in CD4+ large granular lymphocyte leukemia. In this sample, this clone turned up once. The antigen remains unidentified. Measured with immunoSEQ multiplex PCR; TCRdb has only the in-frame clones, and not every one. The repertoire consists of around 34,000 clones, with 65% to 90% occurring once and the leading ten covering over 1%. Whole-study results and caveats: Patient CD4-sorted repertoires looked more clonal than healthy CD4+ repertoires, even without putative leukemic clones. About a quarter of private leukemic clonotypes occurred rarely in other patients' non-leukemic repertoires.

The clonotype originates from a human donor in good health. The sample consisted of CD4+ T cells from blood buffy coats.

CDR3 in DNA: TGTGCCATCAGTCCCCGAGAGGGGCTTGAAAAACTGTTTTTT. Translated, it gives CAISPREGLEKLFF. The chain combines TRBV10-3 with TRBJ1-4; D may be TRBD1 (5 bases). The CDR3 totals 14 residues. Between the trimmed V and J ends, which lost 5 bases and 7 bases, there was a span of 14 bases. Germline-derived CDR1 and CDR2 are ENHRY and SYGVKD.